This TCR beta chain was observed in a study of CD8+CD57+ T cells in acquired aplastic anemia. This clonotype was seen many times. In germline, CDR1 is LGHNA, CDR2 YNFKEQ. There are 14 residues in the CDR3. V lost 1 base to trimming and J lost 4 bases, with 7 bases between them. Sequencing was done on patients that had shown CD8+CD57+ cell expansion by flow cytometry. The diagnosis in all patients was severe acquired aplastic anemia. TCR beta VDJ and CDR3 profiles were obtained from a genomic DNA template. MiXCR, applied by TCRdb to the reads, yields one record per CDR3 protein. The sample gives around 150,000 distinct CDR3 sequences, more than 40% of which show up once; about 31% is in the top ten.

The genes are TRBV4-2 and TRBJ2-2, with D possibly being TRBD2 (5 bases). The source of this sequence is a human donor with aplastic anemia. The sample consisted of sorted CD4+, CD8+, or CD8+CD57+ T cells (not recorded which) from PBMCs. Here the CDR3 reads CASSQGEFTGELFF. The CDR3 DNA follows: TGTGCCAGCAGCCAAGGGGAGTTCACCGGGGAGCTGTTTTTT.